These T cell receptor beta chains were read from a single sample in a study of T-cell memory formation after mild COVID-19. TCRdb recomputed calls from the 5' RACE reads with MiXCR, one row per CDR3 protein. The table includes roughly 180,000 distinct CDR3 sequences, roughly 18% detected once. What was sequenced was PBMCs or a T cell subset sorted from them (not recorded which). The receptors here all came from a man between 18 and 29 years old who had mild COVID-19 (a few samples of this study predate the infection). Cell type and time point are not known. CDR3s include the opening cysteine and the closing phenylalanine or tryptophan. Fields, in order: CDR3 length, V gene, clone size, D gene, J gene, CDR3 protein, CDR3 DNA. D genes are given only for firm matches. A row's size may be missing; if present it is once, few, many or a size class.

length: 13; V: TRBV15; size: few; D: .; J: TRBJ2-5; CDR3: CATSRDGVETQYF; DNA: TGTGCCACCAGCAGAGATGGGGTGGAGACCCAGTACTTC
length: 10; V: TRBV20-1; size: few; D: .; J: TRBJ1-2; CDR3: CSARRSGYTF; DNA: TGCAGTGCTAGAAGGAGTGGCTACACCTTC
length: 15; V: TRBV24-1; size: many; D: .; J: TRBJ1-5; CDR3: CATSERWEGEQPQHF; DNA: TGTGCCACCAGTGAAAGGTGGGAGGGAGAGCAGCCCCAGCATTTT
length: 16; V: TRBV6-6; size: .; D: .; J: TRBJ1-6; CDR3: CASSYSRYPPGSPLHF; DNA: TGTGCCAGCAGTTACTCGAGGTACCCTCCTGGGTCACCCCTCCACTTT
length: 19; V: TRBV9; size: .; D: .; J: TRBJ2-6; CDR3: CASSAPSGPDRSGANVLTF; DNA: TGTGCCAGCAGCGCCCCCTCGGGGCCCGATCGCTCTGGGGCCAACGTCCTGACTTTC
length: 14; V: TRBV7-2; size: few; D: .; J: TRBJ1-6; CDR3: CASSWQGAYSPLHF; DNA: TGTGCCAGCAGCTGGCAGGGCGCGTATTCACCCCTCCACTTT
length: 15; V: TRBV10-3; size: .; D: .; J: TRBJ2-4; CDR3: CAISDSVASKNIQYF; DNA: TGTGCCATCAGTGATTCAGTAGCCTCCAAAAACATTCAGTACTTC
length: 18; V: TRBV4-3; size: .; D: TRBD1; J: TRBJ2-3; CDR3: CASSQDNPSGGSTDTQYF; DNA: TGCGCCAGCAGCCAAGATAACCCCTCAGGGGGTAGCACAGATACGCAGTATTTT
length: 17; V: TRBV7-2; size: .; D: TRBD2; J: TRBJ2-2; CDR3: CASSLGLAGARVGELFF; DNA: TGTGCCAGCAGCTTGGGACTAGCGGGGGCCCGGGTCGGGGAGCTGTTTTTT
length: 12; V: TRBV5-1; size: many; D: .; J: TRBJ2-3; CDR3: CASSLLGDTQYF; DNA: TGCGCCAGCAGCTTGTTAGGAGATACGCAGTATTTT
length: 13; V: TRBV20-1; size: .; D: .; J: TRBJ1-5; CDR3: CSARRGNGQPQHF; DNA: TGCAGTGCTCGAAGGGGGAACGGGCAGCCCCAGCATTTT
length: 15; V: TRBV3-1; size: .; D: .; J: TRBJ1-1; CDR3: CASSLGPFRDTEAFF; DNA: TGTGCCAGCAGCCTTGGTCCCTTTAGGGACACTGAAGCTTTCTTT
length: 16; V: TRBV5-5; size: .; D: .; J: TRBJ1-5; CDR3: CASSFEGGRGNQPQHF; DNA: TGTGCCAGCAGCTTCGAAGGGGGGCGCGGCAATCAGCCCCAGCATTTT
length: 14; V: TRBV12-3/TRBV12-4; size: once; D: TRBD1; J: TRBJ1-6; CDR3: CASRLGTVNSPLHF; DNA: TGTGCCAGCAGGCTGGGGACAGTGAATTCACCCCTCCACTTT
length: 15; V: TRBV14; size: few; D: .; J: TRBJ1-6; CDR3: CASSQDRWGRSPLHF; DNA: TGTGCCAGCAGCCAAGATCGGTGGGGGAGATCACCCCTCCACTTT
length: 13; V: TRBV12-3/TRBV12-4; size: .; D: .; J: TRBJ1-2; CDR3: CASRTTGIYGYTF; DNA: TGTGCCAGCAGGACGACAGGCATCTATGGCTACACCTTC
length: 14; V: TRBV12-3/TRBV12-4; size: many; D: .; J: TRBJ2-5; CDR3: CASSRRGREETQYF; DNA: TGTGCCAGCAGTCGAAGGGGCAGGGAGGAGACCCAGTACTTC
length: 16; V: TRBV7-6; size: few; D: TRBD1; J: TRBJ2-5; CDR3: CASSLAGQGAGETQYF; DNA: TGTGCCAGCAGCTTAGCGGGACAGGGGGCCGGGGAGACCCAGTACTTC
length: 13; V: TRBV6-6; size: .; D: .; J: TRBJ2-3; CDR3: CASSYRGEDTQYF; DNA: TGTGCCAGCAGTTACAGGGGAGAGGATACGCAGTATTTT
length: 15; V: TRBV3-1; size: .; D: .; J: TRBJ1-2; CDR3: CASSHLQIGAQGYTF; DNA: TGTGCCAGCAGCCATCTACAAATCGGGGCGCAGGGCTACACCTTC
length: 14; V: TRBV6-5; size: .; D: .; J: TRBJ2-1; CDR3: CASSSRHSYNEQFF; DNA: TGTGCCAGCAGTTCCAGACATTCCTACAATGAGCAGTTCTTC
length: 13; V: TRBV5-1; size: few; D: .; J: TRBJ1-2; CDR3: CASSLDLGNGYTF; DNA: TGCGCCAGCAGCTTGGATCTAGGGAATGGCTACACCTTC
length: 16; V: TRBV20-1; size: many; D: TRBD1; J: TRBJ2-5; CDR3: CSARGTGVNPRGTQYF; DNA: TGCAGTGCTCGCGGGACAGGGGTTAATCCAAGAGGGACCCAGTACTTC
length: 13; V: TRBV10-3; size: .; D: TRBD1; J: TRBJ2-3; CDR3: CASQGAPTDTQYF; DNA: TGTGCCAGCCAGGGGGCTCCCACGGATACGCAGTATTTT
length: 13; V: TRBV20-1; size: few; D: .; J: TRBJ1-1; CDR3: CRAPEAGGTEAFF; DNA: TGCAGGGCCCCCGAGGCAGGTGGCACTGAAGCTTTCTTT
length: 15; V: TRBV7-2; size: few; D: .; J: TRBJ1-5; CDR3: CASSLVNPHRGPQHF; DNA: TGTGCCAGCAGCTTAGTTAACCCCCACCGGGGGCCCCAGCATTTT
length: 14; V: TRBV7-3; size: few; D: .; J: TRBJ2-3; CDR3: CASSSRQEPDTQYF; DNA: TGTGCCAGCAGCTCCCGACAAGAACCAGATACGCAGTATTTT
length: 14; V: TRBV5-1; size: .; D: TRBD1; J: TRBJ1-1; CDR3: CASSTQQGSGEAFF; DNA: TGCGCCAGCAGCACCCAACAGGGGAGCGGTGAAGCTTTCTTT
length: 13; V: TRBV12-3/TRBV12-4; size: many; D: .; J: TRBJ2-7; CDR3: CASTSHGLYEQYF; DNA: TGTGCCAGCACGTCACACGGACTCTACGAGCAGTACTTC
length: 12; V: TRBV20-1; size: .; D: .; J: TRBJ1-2; CDR3: CSMGTQNYGYTF; DNA: TGCAGTATGGGGACACAGAACTATGGCTACACCTTC
length: 12; V: TRBV2; size: .; D: .; J: TRBJ1-2; CDR3: CASSEGLFGYTF; DNA: TGTGCCAGCAGTGAAGGTCTATTTGGCTACACCTTC
length: 13; V: TRBV6-5; size: many; D: .; J: TRBJ1-5; CDR3: CASSPPGNQPQHF; DNA: TGTGCCAGCAGTCCCCCGGGGAATCAGCCCCAGCATTTT
length: 17; V: TRBV19; size: .; D: .; J: TRBJ1-5; CDR3: CASSIDLPGGLRQPQHF; DNA: TGTGCCAGTAGTATAGACCTGCCCGGGGGTCTCAGACAGCCCCAGCATTTT
length: 13; V: TRBV12-3/TRBV12-4; size: few; D: .; J: TRBJ2-5; CDR3: CASSLSGKETQYF; DNA: TGTGCCAGCAGTTTATCTGGGAAGGAGACCCAGTACTTC
length: 12; V: TRBV27; size: .; D: .; J: TRBJ1-6; CDR3: CASRSSNSPLHF; DNA: TGTGCCAGCAGGAGTAGCAATTCACCCCTCCACTTT
length: 16; V: TRBV2; size: few; D: TRBD1; J: TRBJ1-5; CDR3: CASSAGQGSLGQPQHF; DNA: TGTGCCAGCAGTGCTGGACAGGGGAGTTTGGGTCAGCCCCAGCATTTT
length: 15; V: TRBV12-3/TRBV12-4; size: few; D: TRBD2; J: TRBJ2-1; CDR3: CASSYRLAGGNEQFF; DNA: TGTGCCAGCAGCTATAGACTAGCGGGGGGGAATGAGCAGTTCTTC
length: 15; V: TRBV5-1; size: .; D: TRBD1; J: TRBJ2-5; CDR3: CASRKDTGTGETQYF; DNA: TGCGCCAGCAGAAAGGATACCGGGACAGGAGAGACCCAGTACTTC
length: 17; V: TRBV5-5; size: few; D: .; J: TRBJ2-3; CDR3: CASSFGRGSPPTDTQYF; DNA: TGTGCCAGCAGCTTCGGTCGGGGCAGCCCACCCACAGATACGCAGTATTTT
length: 14; V: TRBV6-1; size: .; D: .; J: TRBJ2-1; CDR3: CASVLRTVLDEQFF; DNA: TGTGCCAGCGTACTCAGGACAGTTCTCGATGAGCAGTTCTTC
length: 12; V: TRBV7-2; size: few; D: .; J: TRBJ2-7; CDR3: CASSLWSVEQYF; DNA: TGTGCCAGCAGCTTATGGTCAGTCGAGCAGTACTTC
length: 13; V: TRBV7-9; size: .; D: .; J: TRBJ1-2; CDR3: CASSSSNNYGYTF; DNA: TGTGCCAGCAGCTCGTCCAATAACTATGGCTACACCTTC
length: 15; V: TRBV7-9; size: .; D: TRBD1; J: TRBJ1-1; CDR3: CASSFTGTALTEAFF; DNA: TGTGCCAGCAGCTTTACCGGGACAGCTTTAACTGAAGCTTTCTTT
length: 13; V: TRBV9; size: .; D: .; J: TRBJ1-2; CDR3: CASSGVGLSGYTF; DNA: TGTGCCAGCAGCGGGGTGGGGTTAAGTGGCTACACCTTC
length: 20; V: TRBV4-3; size: few; D: TRBD1; J: TRBJ2-6; CDR3: CASSHRPPGQGPPGANVLTF; DNA: TGCGCCAGCAGCCATCGTCCGCCCGGACAGGGTCCTCCTGGGGCCAACGTCCTGACTTTC
length: 15; V: TRBV9; size: few; D: TRBD2; J: TRBJ2-5; CDR3: CASSSRLAGAETQYF; DNA: TGTGCCAGCAGCTCCAGACTAGCGGGGGCCGAGACCCAGTACTTC
length: 14; V: TRBV11-1; size: .; D: .; J: TRBJ1-1; CDR3: CASSPQGWDTEAFF; DNA: TGTGCCAGCAGCCCCCAGGGGTGGGACACTGAAGCTTTCTTT
length: 16; V: TRBV7-9; size: few; D: .; J: TRBJ2-5; CDR3: CASSLAPFGYQETQYF; DNA: TGTGCCAGCAGCTTAGCGCCTTTCGGGTACCAAGAGACCCAGTACTTC
length: 16; V: TRBV9; size: once; D: .; J: TRBJ2-3; CDR3: CASSVDPPAGTDTQYF; DNA: TGTGCCAGCAGCGTAGACCCCCCGGCGGGCACAGATACGCAGTATTTT